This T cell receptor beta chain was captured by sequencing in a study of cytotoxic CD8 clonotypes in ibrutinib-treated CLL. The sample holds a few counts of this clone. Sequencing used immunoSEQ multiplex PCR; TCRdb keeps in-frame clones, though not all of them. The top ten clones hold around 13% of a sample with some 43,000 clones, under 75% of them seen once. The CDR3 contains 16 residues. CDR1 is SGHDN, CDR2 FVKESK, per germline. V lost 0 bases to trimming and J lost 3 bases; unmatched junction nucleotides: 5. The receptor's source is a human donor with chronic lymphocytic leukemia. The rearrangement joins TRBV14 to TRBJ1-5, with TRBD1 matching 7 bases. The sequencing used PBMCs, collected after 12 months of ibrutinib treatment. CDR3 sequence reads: CASSQEDRVDNQPQHF. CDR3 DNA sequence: TGTGCCAGCAGCCAAGAAGACAGGGTGGACAATCAGCCCCAGCATTTT.